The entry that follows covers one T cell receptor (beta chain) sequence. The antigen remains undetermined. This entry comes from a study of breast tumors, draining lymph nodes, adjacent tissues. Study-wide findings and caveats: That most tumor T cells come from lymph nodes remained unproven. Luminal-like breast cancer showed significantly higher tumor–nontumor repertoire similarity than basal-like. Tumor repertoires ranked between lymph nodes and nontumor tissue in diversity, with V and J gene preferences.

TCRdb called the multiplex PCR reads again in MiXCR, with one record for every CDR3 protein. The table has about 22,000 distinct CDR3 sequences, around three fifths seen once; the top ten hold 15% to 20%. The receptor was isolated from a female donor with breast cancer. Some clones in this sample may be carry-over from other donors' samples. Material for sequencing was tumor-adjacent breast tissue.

The CDR3 loop reads CASSQGGLQETQYF. CDR3 in DNA: TGCGCCAGCAGCCAAGGGGGGTTACAAGAGACCCAGTACTTC. V gene TRBV4-3 combines with J gene TRBJ2-5, with D possibly called TRBD1 or TRBD2 (5 bases each). The V and J ends lost 1 base and 2 bases respectively, with 8 bases between them. Germline values: CDR1 LGHNA, CDR2 YSLEER. This CDR3 is built from 14 residues.